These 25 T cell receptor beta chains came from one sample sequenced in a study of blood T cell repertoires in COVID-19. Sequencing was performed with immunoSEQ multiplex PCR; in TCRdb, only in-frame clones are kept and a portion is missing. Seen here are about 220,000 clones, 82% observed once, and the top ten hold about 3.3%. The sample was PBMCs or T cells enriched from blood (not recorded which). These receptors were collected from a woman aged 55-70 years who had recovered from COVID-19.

The CDR3 sequence is CASSYLTSGETQYF. The CDR3 nucleotides are TGTGCCAGCAGCTACCTGACTTCCGGCGAGACCCAGTACTTC. The chain couples TRBV5-6 to TRBJ2-5; D uncertain. In germline, CDR1 is SGHDT, CDR2 YYEEEE. Trimming cost V 3 bases and J 5 bases, with 14 bases left between them. The CDR3 is 14 amino acids.

In DNA, the CDR3 is TGTGCCATCAGTGAGTCTATCGACAGGGGCACCAATCAGCCCCAGCATTTT. Amino acids: CAISESIDRGTNQPQHF. This chain connects TRBV10-3 to TRBJ1-5, with 8 nucleotides matching TRBD1. V lost 0 bases to trimming and J lost 3 bases; unmatched junction nucleotides: 7. CDR1 ENHRY and CDR2 SYGVKD come from the germline V gene. The CDR3 totals 17 residues.

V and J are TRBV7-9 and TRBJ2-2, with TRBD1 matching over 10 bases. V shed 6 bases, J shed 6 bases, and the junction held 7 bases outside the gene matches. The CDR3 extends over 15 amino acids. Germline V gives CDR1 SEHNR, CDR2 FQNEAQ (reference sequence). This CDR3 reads CASRRGTGEAGELFF. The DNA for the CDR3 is TGTGCCAGCAGAAGAGGGACAGGGGAGGCCGGGGAGCTGTTTTTT.

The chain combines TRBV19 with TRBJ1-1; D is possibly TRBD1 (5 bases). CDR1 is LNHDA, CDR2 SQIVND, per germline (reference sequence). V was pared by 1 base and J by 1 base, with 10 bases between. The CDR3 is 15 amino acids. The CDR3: CASSIGGRGNTEAFF. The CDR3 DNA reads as TGTGCCAGTAGTATAGGAGGGAGGGGGAACACTGAAGCTTTCTTT.

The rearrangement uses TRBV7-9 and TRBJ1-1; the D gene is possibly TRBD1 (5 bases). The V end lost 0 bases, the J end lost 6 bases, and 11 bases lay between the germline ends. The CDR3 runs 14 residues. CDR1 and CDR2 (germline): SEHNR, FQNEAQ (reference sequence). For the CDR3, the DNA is TGTGCCAGCAGCTTAGCAGGGGCGATTTCTGAAGCTTTCTTT. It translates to CASSLAGAISEAFF.

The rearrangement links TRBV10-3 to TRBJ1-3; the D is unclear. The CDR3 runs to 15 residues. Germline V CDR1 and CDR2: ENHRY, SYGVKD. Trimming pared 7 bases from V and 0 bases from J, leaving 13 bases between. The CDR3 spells CAITDYTFSGNTIYF. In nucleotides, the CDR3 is TGTGCCATCACAGATTACACCTTCTCTGGAAACACCATATATTTT.

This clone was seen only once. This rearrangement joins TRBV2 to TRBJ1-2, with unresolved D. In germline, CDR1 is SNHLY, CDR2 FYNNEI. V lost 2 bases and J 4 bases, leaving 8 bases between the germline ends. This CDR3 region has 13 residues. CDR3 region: CASSEPGGYGYTF. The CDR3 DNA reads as TGTGCCAGCAGTGAACCGGGTGGCTATGGCTACACCTTC.

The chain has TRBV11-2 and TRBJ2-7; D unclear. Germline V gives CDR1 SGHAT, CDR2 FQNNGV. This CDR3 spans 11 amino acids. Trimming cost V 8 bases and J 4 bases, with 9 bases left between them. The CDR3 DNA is TGTGCCAGCCCACTGCCTTACGAGCAGTACTTC. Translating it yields CASPLPYEQYF.

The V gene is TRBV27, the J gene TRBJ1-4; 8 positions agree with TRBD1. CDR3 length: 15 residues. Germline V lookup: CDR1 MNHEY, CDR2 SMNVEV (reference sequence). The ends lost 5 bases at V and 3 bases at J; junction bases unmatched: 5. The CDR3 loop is CASSATGVANEKLFF. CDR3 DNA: TGTGCCAGCAGTGCGACAGGGGTTGCTAATGAAAAACTGTTTTTT.

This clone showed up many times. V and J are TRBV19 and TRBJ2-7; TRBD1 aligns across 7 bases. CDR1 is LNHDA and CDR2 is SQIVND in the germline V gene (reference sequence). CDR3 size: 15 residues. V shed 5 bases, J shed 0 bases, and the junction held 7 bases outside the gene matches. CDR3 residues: CASSSGTVSSYEQYF. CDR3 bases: TGTGCCAGTAGTTCCGGGACAGTCAGCTCCTACGAGCAGTACTTC.

CDR3 nucleotides: TGCGCCAGCAGCTTGCGGCCTAGCGGGGGATCTTACAATGAGCAGTTCTTC. Encoded protein: CASSLRPSGGSYNEQFF. The gene calls are TRBV5-1 and TRBJ2-1, with 10 bases fitting TRBD2. Trimming took 1 base from V and 4 from J; bases not matched to a gene: 8. Germline V gene lookup returns CDR1 SGHRS and CDR2 YFSETQ. The CDR3 has 17 residues.

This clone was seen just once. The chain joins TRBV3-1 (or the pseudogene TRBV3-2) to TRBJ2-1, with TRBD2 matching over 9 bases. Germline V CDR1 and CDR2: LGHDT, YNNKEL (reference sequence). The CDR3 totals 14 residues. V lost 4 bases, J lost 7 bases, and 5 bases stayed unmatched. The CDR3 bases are TGTGCCAGCAGCCCAGGGCGGGAGGGGAATGAGCAGTTCTTC. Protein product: CASSPGREGNEQFF.

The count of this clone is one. This chain's CDR3 is CASSSWGVNQPQHF. The DNA of the CDR3 is TGTGCCAGCAGTTCTTGGGGGGTCAATCAGCCCCAGCATTTT. This chain joins TRBV6-2 or TRBV6-3 and TRBJ1-5, with D perhaps matching TRBD1 (5 bases). The V gene's germline CDR1 is MNHEY and CDR2 SVGEGT. The CDR3 length is 14 residues. Trimming left V 4 bases short and J 3 bases short, with 10 bases between.

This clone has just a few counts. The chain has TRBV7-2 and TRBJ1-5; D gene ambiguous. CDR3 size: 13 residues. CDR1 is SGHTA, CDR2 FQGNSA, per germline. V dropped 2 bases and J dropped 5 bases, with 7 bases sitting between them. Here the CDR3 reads CASSLSADQPQHF. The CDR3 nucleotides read TGTGCCAGCAGCTTATCGGCGGATCAGCCCCAGCATTTT.

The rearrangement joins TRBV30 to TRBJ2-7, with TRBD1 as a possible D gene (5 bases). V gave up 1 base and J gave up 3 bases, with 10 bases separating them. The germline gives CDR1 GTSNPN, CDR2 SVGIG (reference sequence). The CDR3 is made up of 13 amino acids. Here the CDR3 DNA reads TGTGCCTGGAGTGATGGGGCGAGCTACGAGCAGTACTTC. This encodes CAWSDGASYEQYF.

The CDR3 region has the DNA TGTGCCAGCAGCCCACGACAGGGGGTGACTAATGAAAAACTGTTTTTT. Its protein product is CASSPRQGVTNEKLFF. The chain joins TRBV21-1 to TRBJ1-4; whether TRBD1, the table's D call, matches the DNA was not checked. TRBV21-1 is classified as a pseudogene. The CDR3 runs to 16 residues.

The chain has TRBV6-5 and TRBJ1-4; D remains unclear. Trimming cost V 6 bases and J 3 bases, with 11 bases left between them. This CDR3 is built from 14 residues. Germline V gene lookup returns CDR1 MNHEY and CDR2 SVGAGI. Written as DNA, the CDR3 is TGTGCCAGCAGCCCCCTCGGAGCTAATGAAAAACTGTTTTTT. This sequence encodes CASSPLGANEKLFF.

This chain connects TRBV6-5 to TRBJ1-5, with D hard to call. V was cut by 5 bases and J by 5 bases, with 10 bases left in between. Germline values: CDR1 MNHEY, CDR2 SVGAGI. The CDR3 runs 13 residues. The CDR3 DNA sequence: TGTGCCAGCAGTCCACTGCTCGATCAGCCCCAGCATTTT. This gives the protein CASSPLLDQPQHF.

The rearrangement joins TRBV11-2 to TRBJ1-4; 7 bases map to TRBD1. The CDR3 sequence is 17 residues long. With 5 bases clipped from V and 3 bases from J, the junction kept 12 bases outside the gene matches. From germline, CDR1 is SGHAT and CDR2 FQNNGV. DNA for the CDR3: TGTGCCAGCAGCCGGGCAGGAGGGGGCGCGTCTAATGAAAAACTGTTTTTT. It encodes CASSRAGGGASNEKLFF.

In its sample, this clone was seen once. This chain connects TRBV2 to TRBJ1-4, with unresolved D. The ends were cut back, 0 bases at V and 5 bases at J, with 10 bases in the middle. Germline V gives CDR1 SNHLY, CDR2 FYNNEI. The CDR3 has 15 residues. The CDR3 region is CASSEARGLNEKLFF. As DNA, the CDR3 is TGTGCCAGCAGTGAAGCCAGAGGTTTAAATGAAAAACTGTTTTTT. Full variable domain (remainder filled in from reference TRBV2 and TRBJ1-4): EPEVTQTPSHQVTQMGQEVILRCVPISNHLYFYWYRQILGQKVEFLVSFYNNEISEKSEIFDDQFSVERPDGSNFTLKIRSTKLEDSAMYFCASSEARGLNEKLFFGSGTQLSVL.

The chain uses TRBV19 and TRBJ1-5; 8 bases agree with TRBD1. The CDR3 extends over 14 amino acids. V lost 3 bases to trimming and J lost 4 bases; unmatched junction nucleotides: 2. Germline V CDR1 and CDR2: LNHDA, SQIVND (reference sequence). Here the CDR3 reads CASSMNRGNQPQHF. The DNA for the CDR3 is TGTGCCAGTAGTATGAACAGGGGGAATCAGCCCCAGCATTTT. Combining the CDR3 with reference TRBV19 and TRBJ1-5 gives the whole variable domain DGGITQSPKYLFRKEGQNVTLSCEQNLNHDAMYWYRQDPGQGLRLIYYSQIVNDFQKGDIAEGYSVSREKKESFPLTVTSAQKNPTAFYLCASSMNRGNQPQHFGDGTRLSIL.

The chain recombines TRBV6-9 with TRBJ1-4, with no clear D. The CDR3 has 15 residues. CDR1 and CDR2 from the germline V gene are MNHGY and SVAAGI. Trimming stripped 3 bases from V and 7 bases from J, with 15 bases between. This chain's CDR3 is CASSYHSTDGEKLFF. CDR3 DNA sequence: TGTGCCAGCAGTTACCACAGTACTGATGGTGAAAAACTGTTTTTT.

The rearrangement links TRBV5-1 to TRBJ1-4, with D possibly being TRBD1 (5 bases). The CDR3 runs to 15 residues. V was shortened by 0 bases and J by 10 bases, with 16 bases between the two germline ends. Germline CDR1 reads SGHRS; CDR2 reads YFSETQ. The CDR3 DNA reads TGCGCCAGCAGCTTGGCGACAGAGAATTCCGGAAAACTGTTTTTT. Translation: CASSLATENSGKLFF.

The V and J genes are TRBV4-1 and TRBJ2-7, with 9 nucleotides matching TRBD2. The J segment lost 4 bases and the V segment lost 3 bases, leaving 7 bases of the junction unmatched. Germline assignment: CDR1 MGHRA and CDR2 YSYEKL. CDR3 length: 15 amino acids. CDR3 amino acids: CASSHAGGNGYEQYF. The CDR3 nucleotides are TGCGCCAGCAGCCATGCGGGGGGGAATGGTTACGAGCAGTACTTC.

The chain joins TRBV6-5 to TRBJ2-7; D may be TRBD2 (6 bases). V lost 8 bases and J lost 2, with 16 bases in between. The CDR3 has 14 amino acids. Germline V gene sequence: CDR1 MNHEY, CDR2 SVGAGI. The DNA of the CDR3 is TGTGCCAGCTGGTCGCCTCGGGGGACCTACGAGCAGTACTTC. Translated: CASWSPRGTYEQYF.